What follows are 15 T cell receptor beta chains derived from one specimen sequenced in a study of CD8 T cells in ankylosing spondylitis. Findings of the study overall: A motif in TCR beta, a set of under 10 highly homologous variants, appeared characteristic of ankylosing spondylitis blood.

TCRdb re-called the 5' RACE reads through MiXCR, storing one row per CDR3 protein. The table lists about 450,000 distinct CDR3 sequences, 25% to 30% of them singletons. Which antigens these TCRs recognize remains unknown. Material: blood, either unsorted or a sorted T cell fraction (not recorded which). All receptors come from a male donor with ankylosing spondylitis.

This clonotype was seen a handful of times. This chain links TRBV5-6 with TRBJ2-1; 12 nucleotides match TRBD1. CDR1 and CDR2 (germline): SGHDT, YYEEEE. CDR3 length: 16 residues. V shed 0 bases and J 8 bases; nucleotides not matched to a gene: 6. The CDR3 sequence: CASSLAGTGGIDEQFF. For the CDR3, the DNA is TGTGCCAGCAGCTTGGCTGGGACAGGGGGCATCGATGAGCAGTTCTTC.

This clonotype turned up a few times. The rearrangement joins TRBV24-1 to TRBJ2-1, with 11 bases lining up with TRBD2. After removal of 4 bases from V and 8 bases from J, the junction contained 15 bases not matched to a gene. CDR3 length: 18 amino acids. Looked up from germline, CDR1 is KGHDR and CDR2 is SFDVKD. The CDR3 coding sequence is TGTGCCACCAGTGACTCCGGGACTAGCGGTTCAATGGGGCATGAGCAGTTCTTC. It yields the protein CATSDSGTSGSMGHEQFF.

The chain has TRBV5-1 and TRBJ2-3; 11 positions agree with TRBD2. Germline lookup yields CDR1 SGHRS and CDR2 YFSETQ. CDR3 length equals 16 residues. The ends lost 4 bases at V and 3 bases at J; junction bases unmatched: 7. CDR3 bases: TGCGCCAGCAGCGCACTAGCGGGAGATCGGACAGATACGCAGTATTTT. The encoded protein is CASSALAGDRTDTQYF.

The chain combines TRBV7-2 with TRBJ1-1, with unresolved D. This CDR3 contains 13 residues. Trimming shortened V by 6 bases and J by 5 bases, and 13 bases separated the two germline ends. Germline CDR1 is SGHTA and CDR2 is FQGNSA. CDR3 nucleotide sequence: TGTGCCAGCAGTTCCCACCGGGGAACTGAAGCTTTCTTT. It codes for CASSSHRGTEAFF.

The genes are TRBV7-8 and TRBJ2-1; TRBD2 matches at 7 bases. The germline V gene has CDR1 SGHVS and CDR2 FQNEAQ. This CDR3 region has 15 residues. V was clipped by 6 bases and J by 0 bases; unmatched bases: 5. The CDR3 spells CASRVSGNSYNEQFF. CDR3 nucleotide sequence: TGTGCCAGCAGGGTAAGCGGGAACTCCTACAATGAGCAGTTCTTC.

This clonotype was picked up one time. The chain joins TRBV14 to TRBJ2-1; 7 positions agree with TRBD2. The CDR3 is made up of 17 amino acids. The ends lost 3 bases at V and 3 bases at J; junction bases unmatched: 11. From germline, CDR1 is SGHDN and CDR2 FVKESK. CDR3 coding DNA: TGTGCCAGCAGCCAGGACCTCCTAGCGGCCCACTACAATGAGCAGTTCTTC. As protein: CASSQDLLAAHYNEQFF. The variable domain in full, completed from reference TRBV14 and TRBJ2-1, reads EAGVTQFPSHSVIEKGQTVTLRCDPISGHDNLYWYRRVMGKEIKFLLHFVKESKQDESGMPNNRFLAERTGGTYSTLKVQPAELEDSGVYFCASSQDLLAAHYNEQFFGPGTRLTVL.

This chain connects TRBV20-1 to TRBJ1-2, with unresolved D. The CDR3 is made up of 13 amino acids. The V gene lost 0 bases and the J gene lost 7 bases, with 12 bases spanning the gap. Germline values: CDR1 DFQATT, CDR2 SNEGSKA (reference sequence). CDR3 region: CSARDLRLAGYTF. CDR3 coding DNA: TGCAGTGCTAGAGATTTGAGATTGGCTGGCTACACCTTC.

This clonotype appeared a few times. This chain uses TRBV12-3 or TRBV12-4 with TRBJ1-2; 8 bases map to TRBD1. Losses at the gene ends were 0 bases for V and 7 bases for J; bases not matched to a gene: 7. The CDR3 contains 15 residues. The CDR3 loop reads CASSLAPQGAGGYTF. The DNA for the CDR3 is TGTGCCAGCAGTTTAGCGCCCCAGGGGGCCGGTGGCTACACCTTC.

This clonotype was seen a few times. The chain recombines TRBV11-2 with TRBJ1-1, with a weak D call TRBD1 (6 bases). The CDR3 sequence is 17 residues long. Germline CDR1 SGHAT, CDR2 FQNNGV. V was trimmed by 5 bases and J by 0 bases, leaving 19 bases between them. CDR3 coding DNA: TGTGCCAGCAGCCCAATTAAGATGACAGGCCTGAACACTGAAGCTTTCTTT. Protein sequence: CASSPIKMTGLNTEAFF. The full variable domain, its missing parts supplied by reference TRBV11-2 and TRBJ1-1, is EAGVAQSPRYKIIEKRQSVAFWCNPISGHATLYWYQQILGQGPKLLIQFQNNGVVDDSQLPKDRFSAERLKGVDSTLKIQPAKLEDSAVYLCASSPIKMTGLNTEAFFGQGTRLTVV.

This clonotype has only a few counts. This chain links TRBV5-1 with TRBJ2-7; D call uncertain. The CDR3 has 15 amino acids. The germline gives CDR1 SGHRS, CDR2 YFSETQ. Trimming left V 2 bases short and J 1 base short, with 13 bases between. The CDR3 DNA sequence: TGCGCCAGCAGCTTCGAACAGAGCCCTTCCTACGAGCAGTACGTC. This sequence encodes CASSFEQSPSYEQYV.

This clonotype showed up just a few times. This rearrangement joins TRBV5-1 to TRBJ2-5, with D perhaps matching TRBD2 (5 bases). Germline V CDR1 and CDR2: SGHRS, YFSETQ. V was clipped by 1 base and J by 3 bases, with 10 bases between them. The CDR3 sequence is 14 residues long. CDR3 amino acids: CASSLLVGEETQYF. The CDR3 nucleotides read TGCGCCAGCAGCTTGTTGGTGGGAGAAGAGACCCAGTACTTC. Drawing the rest from reference TRBV5-1 and TRBJ2-5, the complete variable domain is KAGVTQTPRYLIKTRGQQVTLSCSPISGHRSVSWYQQTPGQGLQFLFEYFSETQRNKGNFPGRFSGRQFSNSRSEMNVSTLELGDSALYLCASSLLVGEETQYFGPGTRLLVL.

This chain connects TRBV20-1 to TRBJ2-5; D is perhaps TRBD2 (7 bases). CDR3 size: 15 residues. CDR1 and CDR2 (germline): DFQATT, SNEGSKA (reference sequence). The V end lost 4 bases, the J end lost 2 bases, and 17 bases lay between the germline ends. In nucleotides, the CDR3 is TGCAGTGCTATCACTAGCGACAGGTTACAAGAGACCCAGTACTTC. Its translation: CSAITSDRLQETQYF.

V and J are TRBV3-1 and TRBJ2-3; 8 bases are a match to TRBD1. In germline, CDR1 is LGHDT, CDR2 YNNKEL (reference sequence). There are 15 residues in the CDR3. V lost 4 bases and J lost 2; bases outside the gene matches: 5. CDR3 protein: CASSRADRATDTQYF. CDR3 DNA: TGTGCCAGCAGCCGGGCGGACAGGGCCACAGATACGCAGTATTTT.

This sequence joins TRBV6-1 and TRBJ2-5; 9 bases are a match to TRBD1. CDR1 and CDR2 from the germline V gene are MNHNS and SASEGT. V shed 6 bases, J shed 8 bases, and the junction held 10 bases outside the gene matches. This CDR3 is 14 amino acids long. The CDR3 DNA reads TGTGCCAGCAGGATAAGGGACAGGGAGCGTACCCAGTACTTC. It encodes CASRIRDRERTQYF.

The V call is TRBV20-1, the J call TRBJ1-5; TRBD1 matches 8 bases. V trimming: 6 bases; J trimming: 6 bases; junction bases outside the gene matches: 10. The CDR3 runs 14 residues. Per the germline V gene, CDR1 is DFQATT and CDR2 is SNEGSKA (reference sequence). CDR3 sequence (DNA): TGCAGTGCCAACACAGGGGGATTAGTTCAGCCCCAGCATTTT. As protein: CSANTGGLVQPQHF.